What follows are 2 T cell receptor beta chains derived from one specimen sequenced in a study of metastatic and nonmetastatic thyroid tumors. Thyroid surgery had not been preceded by any treatment in any patient. TCRdb redid the clone calls on the PCR reads using MiXCR. Among several thousand clones, under 15% were seen once, and the ten largest hold 5.7%. Material: blood. All receptors derive from a female donor with papillary thyroid cancer or a benign thyroid nodule (not recorded which). Some clones in this sample may be carry-over from other donors' samples.

This clone showed up just a few times. The chain recombines TRBV27 with TRBJ1-5; D unclear. CDR3 length equals 13 residues. Trimming cost V 5 bases and J 4 bases, with 9 bases left between them. Germline-derived CDR1 and CDR2 are MNHEY and SMNVEV (reference sequence). The CDR3 loop reads CASSVGGNQPQHF. In DNA, the CDR3 is TGTGCCAGCAGTGTGGGAGGGAATCAGCCCCAGCATTTT.

By sample share, this clone is medium-sized. The CDR3 reads CSARSGEQYNEQFF. The CDR3, as DNA: TGCAGTGCTAGAAGCGGGGAGCAATACAATGAGCAGTTCTTC. This chain joins TRBV20-1 and TRBJ2-1; TRBD2 agrees at 7 bases. Germline loops: CDR1 DFQATT, CDR2 SNEGSKA (reference sequence). The CDR3 is 14 amino acids. V lost 2 bases, J lost 4 bases, and 5 bases stayed unmatched.